This is a list of T cell receptor beta chains from one sample in a study of Ad26.COV2.S vaccination and SARS-CoV-2 variants. TCRdb's table, derived via immunoSEQ multiplex PCR, lists solely in-frame clones and lacks some. The sample holds 200,000 to 300,000 clones, around 85% seen once. Specimen: peripheral blood, collected in a trial of Ad26.COV2.S vaccine versus placebo. All receptors derive from a person between 18 and 65 years old who received the Ad26.COV2.S COVID-19 vaccine or a placebo. The CDR3 runs from the conserved cysteine through the conserved F or W. The order of the fields is clone size, CDR3 length, J gene, D gene, V gene, CDR3 DNA, CDR3 protein. The D gene is left open where the match is weak. For some rows the clone size is stated as once, few or many, or as a class when expanded; others skip it.

size: NA
length: 14
J: TRBJ2-4
D: TRBD1
V: TRBV5-1
DNA: TGCGCCAGCAGCCCGAGGGACAGGGGAAACATTCAGTACTTC
CDR3: CASSPRDRGNIQYF

size: NA
length: 14
J: TRBJ2-7
D: NA
V: TRBV30
DNA: TGTGCCTGGAGCCTAGGTCCAGGCCTCTACGAGCAGTACTTC
CDR3: CAWSLGPGLYEQYF

size: many
length: 14
J: TRBJ1-1
D: NA
V: TRBV4-2
DNA: TGTGCCAGCAGCTACCCGGGAGGGAAGACTGAAGCTTTCTTT
CDR3: CASSYPGGKTEAFF

size: NA
length: 14
J: TRBJ1-5
D: TRBD1
V: TRBV18
DNA: TGTGCCAGCTCAGCAGGGGGAAGCAATCAGCCCCAGCATTTT
CDR3: CASSAGGSNQPQHF

size: once
length: 18
J: TRBJ2-7
D: TRBD1
V: TRBV7-8
DNA: TGTGCCAGCAGCTTAGCGCTTGGTTTGGACAGGTCGACCTACGAGCAGTACTTC
CDR3: CASSLALGLDRSTYEQYF

size: NA
length: 16
J: TRBJ2-5
D: NA
V: TRBV19
DNA: TGTGCCAGTAGTACCGGTAGAGGGTTGGTGCAAGAGACCCAGTACTTC
CDR3: CASSTGRGLVQETQYF

size: NA
length: 13
J: TRBJ1-1
D: NA
V: TRBV29-1
DNA: TGCAGCGGCTACGAGCACACAGGGACTGAAGCTTTCTTT
CDR3: CSGYEHTGTEAFF

size: NA
length: 13
J: TRBJ2-1
D: NA
V: TRBV3-1/TRBV3-2
DNA: TGTGCCAGCAGCCAGCTAGTAAAAAATGAGCAGTTCTTC
CDR3: CASSQLVKNEQFF

size: NA
length: 14
J: TRBJ1-1
D: NA
V: TRBV7-9
DNA: TGTGCCAGCAGCCGTACATCCACGAACACTGAAGCTTTCTTT
CDR3: CASSRTSTNTEAFF

size: NA
length: 11
J: TRBJ1-1
D: TRBD1
V: TRBV6-5
DNA: TGTGCCAGCAGCCAGGGGGCGAAGGCTTTCTTT
CDR3: CASSQGAKAFF

size: NA
length: 15
J: TRBJ2-2
D: NA
V: TRBV6-6
DNA: TGTGCCAGCAGCCTAGGTGAATCGAACACCGGGGAGCTGTTTTTT
CDR3: CASSLGESNTGELFF

size: NA
length: 14
J: TRBJ2-7
D: TRBD2
V: TRBV19
DNA: TGTGCCAGTACCCGCGGGGGGAGATGGAACGAGCAGTACTTC
CDR3: CASTRGGRWNEQYF

size: NA
length: 15
J: TRBJ1-6
D: TRBD1
V: TRBV27
DNA: TGTGCCAGCAGTTTCTCGACAGGGATTCATTCACCCCTCCACTTT
CDR3: CASSFSTGIHSPLHF

size: NA
length: 12
J: TRBJ2-2
D: NA
V: TRBV7-6
DNA: TGTGCCAGCAGCTTACGCACCGGGGAGCTGTTTTTT
CDR3: CASSLRTGELFF

size: NA
length: 16
J: TRBJ2-5
D: TRBD2
V: TRBV30
DNA: TGTGCCTGGAGTCCTGGACTAGCGCAACCCCAAGAGACCCAGTACTTC
CDR3: CAWSPGLAQPQETQYF

size: NA
length: 14
J: TRBJ1-2
D: TRBD1
V: TRBV4-1
DNA: TGCGCCAGCAGCCAAGAGGGGACAGACTATGGCTACACCTTC
CDR3: CASSQEGTDYGYTF

size: NA
length: 15
J: TRBJ1-3
D: TRBD1
V: TRBV25-1
DNA: TGTGCCAGCAGTGTGGGACAGGGGGCTGGAAACACCATATATTTT
CDR3: CASSVGQGAGNTIYF

size: NA
length: 15
J: TRBJ2-2
D: TRBD1
V: TRBV6-1
DNA: TGTGCCAGCAATCTAGACAGGGTGGACACCGGGGAGCTGTTTTTT
CDR3: CASNLDRVDTGELFF

size: NA
length: 16
J: TRBJ1-2
D: NA
V: TRBV12-5
DNA: TGTGCTAGTGGTTTGGAAACAGGGACCAAGAACTATGGCTACACCTTC
CDR3: CASGLETGTKNYGYTF

size: NA
length: 20
J: TRBJ2-2
D: TRBD1
V: TRBV3-1/TRBV3-2
DNA: TGTGCCAGCAGCCAAGCCCGGGACAGGGGGAGGGTTTCGCACACCGGGGAGCTGTTTTTT
CDR3: CASSQARDRGRVSHTGELFF

size: NA
length: 16
J: TRBJ2-3
D: NA
V: TRBV7-3
DNA: TGTGCCAGCAGCTTAAAGCCCGCAGGGACCCCAGATACGCAGTATTTT
CDR3: CASSLKPAGTPDTQYF

size: NA
length: 12
J: TRBJ1-1
D: TRBD1
V: TRBV29-1
DNA: TGCAGCGCGCCGGACAGGGGGACTGAAGCTTTCTTT
CDR3: CSAPDRGTEAFF

size: NA
length: 12
J: TRBJ1-6
D: NA
V: TRBV25-1
DNA: TGTGCCAGCAGTGGAGGGAATTCACCCCTCCACTTT
CDR3: CASSGGNSPLHF

size: NA
length: 13
J: TRBJ1-2
D: NA
V: TRBV7-9
DNA: TGTGCCAGCAGCTTACCAGGGTCCTATGGCTACACCTTC
CDR3: CASSLPGSYGYTF

size: NA
length: 13
J: TRBJ2-1
D: NA
V: TRBV19
DNA: TGTGCCAGTAGTATGAGGGAAAACAATGAGCAGTTCTTC
CDR3: CASSMRENNEQFF

size: NA
length: 16
J: TRBJ1-5
D: NA
V: TRBV10-3
DNA: TGTGCCATCAGTGAGTCTTCAGATCTTAGCAATCAGCCCCAGCATTTT
CDR3: CAISESSDLSNQPQHF

size: NA
length: 16
J: TRBJ2-1
D: NA
V: TRBV3-1/TRBV3-2
DNA: TGTGCCAGCAGCGCAATCAGGGGAGACCTGGAAAGTGAGCAGTTCTTC
CDR3: CASSAIRGDLESEQFF

size: NA
length: 13
J: TRBJ2-5
D: NA
V: TRBV18
DNA: TGTGCCAGCTCACCGGACCCCCGGGAGACCCAGTACTTC
CDR3: CASSPDPRETQYF

size: NA
length: 14
J: TRBJ1-2
D: NA
V: TRBV2
DNA: TGTGCCAGCAGGCCAACGGGCGCCCAATATGGCTACACCTTC
CDR3: CASRPTGAQYGYTF

size: once
length: 13
J: TRBJ2-7
D: TRBD1
V: TRBV7-9
DNA: TGTGCCAGCAGCCCCGGGACAGGGGTCGAGCAGTACTTC
CDR3: CASSPGTGVEQYF

size: NA
length: 12
J: TRBJ2-7
D: NA
V: TRBV5-4
DNA: TGTGCCAGCAGCATCCCAAACTACGAGCAGTACTTC
CDR3: CASSIPNYEQYF

size: NA
length: 15
J: TRBJ2-6
D: TRBD1
V: TRBV27
DNA: TGTGCCAGCAGTCGGACAGGGGCTGGGGCCAACGTCCTGACTTTC
CDR3: CASSRTGAGANVLTF